Each of the 7 T cell receptor beta chains below was sequenced from the same sample in a study of T cell repertoires in cytomegalovirus infection. TCRdb re-analysed the reads in MiXCR, keeping a single row per CDR3 protein. Among approximately 100,000 distinct CDR3 sequences listed, around a quarter were seen once. Sequenced material: CD8+ T cells from PBMCs. Receptor source: a human donor in good health (CMV status not recorded). Some clones in this sample may be carry-over from other donors' samples.

This clonotype was detected a few times. The chain couples TRBV5-1 to TRBJ2-7; 9 nucleotides line up with TRBD1. The V segment lost 4 bases and the J segment 6 bases; nucleotides outside the gene matches: 8. The CDR3 totals 14 residues. The V gene's germline CDR1 is SGHRS and CDR2 YFSETQ. CDR3 sequence reads: CASSPSDRGSEQYF. For the CDR3, the DNA is TGCGCCAGCAGCCCGTCGGACAGGGGTAGCGAGCAGTACTTC. The full variable domain, with the rest looked up from reference TRBV5-1 and TRBJ2-7, is KAGVTQTPRYLIKTRGQQVTLSCSPISGHRSVSWYQQTPGQGLQFLFEYFSETQRNKGNFPGRFSGRQFSNSRSEMNVSTLELGDSALYLCASSPSDRGSEQYFGPGTRLTVT.

This chain uses TRBV7-9 with TRBJ1-2; a weak D match, TRBD1 (5 bases). In germline, CDR1 is SEHNR, CDR2 FQNEAQ (reference sequence). The CDR3 runs 14 residues. V was clipped by 5 bases and J by 5 bases, with 15 bases between them. The CDR3 nucleotides are TGTGCCAGCAGCCTAGAGGGACTTAAGTATGGCTACACCTTC. Its translation: CASSLEGLKYGYTF.

This clonotype was observed a few times. The chain combines TRBV27 with TRBJ1-5, with D possibly TRBD1 on 5 matching bases. V lost 3 bases to trimming and J lost 0 bases, with 12 bases between them. Per the germline V gene, CDR1 is MNHEY and CDR2 is SMNVEV (reference sequence). This CDR3 comprises 16 residues. CDR3 protein: CASSFSGRNSNQPQHF. Here the CDR3 DNA reads TGTGCCAGCAGTTTCTCGGGACGAAATAGCAATCAGCCCCAGCATTTT.

This clonotype was counted only a few times. The junction shows a germline mismatch at one end, possibly a read error. CDR3 sequence reads: CASTLEGEQFF. In DNA form, the CDR3 reads TGTGCCAGCACCTTAGAGGGTGAGCAGTTCTTC. The J gene is TRBJ2-1, the V gene TRBV7-6; D perhaps matches TRBD2 (5 bases). Germline V CDR1 and CDR2: SGHVS, FNYEAQ. The CDR3 sequence is 11 residues long.

This clonotype has a count of ten or more. V gene TRBV27 combines with J gene TRBJ2-7; D may be TRBD1 or TRBD2 (5 bases each). Between the trimmed V and J ends, which lost 1 base and 2 bases, there was a span of 6 bases. This CDR3 has 13 residues. Looked up from germline, CDR1 is MNHEY and CDR2 is SMNVEV (reference sequence). The DNA of the CDR3 is TGTGCCAGCAGTTTATTGGGGGCCTACGAGCAGTACTTC. Its translation: CASSLLGAYEQYF.

On this clonotype itself: This may be a read error, as it is one base from a much larger clone. This chain joins TRBV7-6 and TRBJ1-4, with a tentative D call TRBD1 (5 bases). Germline loops: CDR1 SGHVS, CDR2 FNYEAQ. This CDR3 has 15 amino acids. The CDR3 DNA sequence: TGTACCAGCAGACTTAGCGAAGGGGCGGAAGAAAAACTGTTTTTT. This codes for CTSRLSEGAEEKLFF.

Ten or more counts support this clonotype. The chain combines TRBV19 with TRBJ2-3, with TRBD2 identical over 7 bases. The CDR3 runs to 16 residues. Germline V lookup: CDR1 LNHDA, CDR2 SQIVND (reference sequence). The V gene end was trimmed by 1 base and the J gene end by 6 bases; junction bases not matched to a gene: 10. CDR3 in amino acids: CASSIAPGGPRDTQYF. CDR3 nucleotide sequence: TGTGCCAGTAGTATAGCCCCGGGAGGCCCACGGGATACGCAGTATTTT.